The following is a T cell receptor (beta chain) sequence with its context. The target antigen is unknown. The PCR contained 60 Vbeta and 13 Jbeta primers. Assay used: immunoSEQ multiplex PCR; TCRdb lists only in-frame clones, some missing. The sample includes around 140,000 clones, over 70% of them seen just once. Germline assignment: CDR1 SGHDT and CDR2 YYEEEE. This CDR3 region has 15 residues. Trimming shortened V by 0 bases and J by 0 bases, and 10 bases separated the two germline ends. The data were taken from a study of cytomegalovirus exposure and HLA in healthy donors. General study results and limits: CMV serostatus was the sole immune exposure data available. TCR beta V- and J-gene trimming was later associated with a missense DCLRE1C variant. Across donors, most TCRs were seen rarely, yet some public ones were widespread.

Sequenced material: PBMCs. This sequence originates from a woman aged 18 to 35 in good health and CMV-seronegative. The chain recombines TRBV5-6 with TRBJ2-7, with D possibly matching TRBD2 (6 bases). The CDR3 sequence: CASSLVGDFSYEQYF. The CDR3 DNA reads TGTGCCAGCAGCTTGGTTGGGGACTTCTCCTACGAGCAGTACTTC.